This TCR beta chain comes out of a study of response to subunit inactivated influenza vaccine. The study, taken as a whole, reports: Authors suggested each seasonal flu vaccination may recruit only limited numbers of new T cells.

V lost 2 bases and J lost 3, with 8 bases in between. Germline V lookup: CDR1 SQVTM, CDR2 ANQGSEA. The CDR3 spans 13 residues. A word on this clonotype: Its antigen is still unknown.

A single record per CDR3 protein comes from TCRdb applying MiXCR to the RT-PCR reads. The table has 450,000 to 600,000 distinct CDR3 sequences, 16% seen once. The sequences come from CD4+ T cells sorted from PBMCs, collected less than 30 months after vaccination. The chain joins TRBV29-1 to TRBJ2-1; perhaps TRBD1 as D (5 bases). The clonotype comes from a man in his fifties or sixties who received an inactivated influenza vaccine. As DNA, the CDR3 is TGCAGCGTTGAACAGGGAAGCTACAATGAGCAGTTCTTC. Its translation: CSVEQGSYNEQFF.